These T cell receptor beta chains were read from a single sample in a study of PD-L1 blockade in urothelial cancer. The assay was immunoSEQ multiplex PCR, and TCRdb's table has in-frame clones only and misses some. The sample records tens of thousands of clones, roughly 80% being singletons. This material consisted of PBMCs, taken around atezolizumab (anti-PD-L1) treatment. The receptors derive from a man aged 65 to 79 with urothelial cancer. CDR3s include the opening cysteine and the closing phenylalanine or tryptophan. D genes are given only for firm matches. The size entry is marked missing in some rows and otherwise reads once, few, many or a size class.

clone_size j_call d_call v_call cdr3_aa cdr3_nt
. TRBJ1-5 . TRBV6-1 CASSATGSNQPQHF TGTGCCAGCAGTGCGACAGGTAGCAATCAGCCCCAGCATTTT
once TRBJ2-5 . TRBV10-3 CAISGRGLGETQYF TGTGCCATCAGTGGGAGGGGGCTTGGTGAGACCCAGTACTTC
. TRBJ2-7 TRBD1 TRBV5-1 CASSLTGTGTYEQYF TGCGCCAGCAGCTTAACCGGGACAGGTACTTACGAGCAGTACTTC
. TRBJ1-5 . TRBV28 CASSPRGRSNQPQHF TGTGCCAGCAGTCCGCGAGGTAGGAGCAATCAGCCCCAGCATTTT
. TRBJ2-2 TRBD2 TRBV5-1 CASSLVVAGGTGELFF TGCGCCAGCAGCTTGGTGGTAGCGGGAGGGACCGGGGAGCTGTTTTTT
. TRBJ2-1 . TRBV6-1 CASIRVFGNEQFF TGTGCCAGCATTCGAGTGTTCGGTAATGAGCAGTTCTTC
few TRBJ1-2 . TRBV27 CASSLGTSYGYTF TGTGCCAGCAGTTTGGGGACTAGCTATGGCTACACCTTC
. TRBJ2-7 . TRBV11-2 CASSLAKQGGGYEQYF TGTGCCAGCAGCTTAGCAAAACAGGGTGGTGGCTACGAGCAGTACTTC
. TRBJ1-1 . TRBV7-2 CASSFLVNTEAFF TGTGCCAGCAGCTTTTTAGTGAACACTGAAGCTTTCTTT
few TRBJ2-5 TRBD1 TRBV28 CASSLDRVVGETQYF TGTGCCAGCAGTTTAGACAGGGTTGTTGGAGAGACCCAGTACTTC